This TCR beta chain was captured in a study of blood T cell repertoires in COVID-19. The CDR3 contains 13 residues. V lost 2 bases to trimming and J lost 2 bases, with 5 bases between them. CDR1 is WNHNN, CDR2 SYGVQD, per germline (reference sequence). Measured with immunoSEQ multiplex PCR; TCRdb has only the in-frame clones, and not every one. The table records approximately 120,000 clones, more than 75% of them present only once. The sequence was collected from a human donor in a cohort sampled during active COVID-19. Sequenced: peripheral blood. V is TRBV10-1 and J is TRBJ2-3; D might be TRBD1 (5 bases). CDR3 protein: CASSEGATDTQYF. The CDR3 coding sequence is TGCGCCAGCAGTGAGGGGGCCACAGATACGCAGTATTTT.